The 7 T cell receptor beta chains below all came from one sample that was sequenced in a study of human T cells and chemical hapten exposure. A single record per CDR3 protein comes from TCRdb applying MiXCR to the RACE reads. The repertoire consists of approximately 44,000 distinct CDR3 sequences, with 3.5% to 4.5% occurring once and the leading ten covering roughly 5.2%. The time point here: healthy volunteer bleed at 2 weeks. Total RNA was extracted from unfractionated whole blood. Sequencing was carried out using whole blood. The receptors originated from a human donor in good health. Some clones in this sample may be carry-over from other donors' samples.

At least ten counts were recorded for this clonotype. CDR3 nucleotide sequence: TGTGCCTGGAGTGGGGGGCCCACTGAAGCTTTCTTT. It yields the protein CAWSGGPTEAFF. The genes are TRBV30 and TRBJ1-1; possible D gene TRBD1, 6 bases. CDR1 is GTSNPN and CDR2 is SVGIG in the germline V gene (reference sequence). V lost 1 base, J lost 4 bases, and 7 bases lay in between. CDR3 size: 12 residues. The full variable domain, in which reference TRBV30 and TRBJ1-1 provide the parts outside the CDR3, is SQTIHQWPATLVQPVGSPLSLECTVEGTSNPNLYWYRQAAGRGLQLLFYSVGIGQISSEVPQNLSASRPQDRQFILSSKKLLLSDSGFYLCAWSGGPTEAFFGQGTRLTVV.

Ten or more counts support this clonotype. V and J are TRBV5-5 and TRBJ2-1, with D possibly TRBD2 on 6 matching bases. The CDR3 spans 13 residues. The germline V and J ends were trimmed by 3 bases and 8 bases, with 12 bases remaining between them. The germline gives CDR1 SGHKS, CDR2 YYEKEE (reference sequence). The CDR3 DNA reads TGTGCCAGCAGCTACGGGAGTAGGGATGAGCAGTTCTTC. Translating gives CASSYGSRDEQFF.

This clonotype was seen many times. The chain has TRBV10-2 and TRBJ1-5, with unresolved D. Germline lookup yields CDR1 WSHSY and CDR2 SAAADI. The CDR3 totals 16 residues. V lost 0 bases to trimming and J lost 1 base, with 10 bases between them. The CDR3 reads CASSESGGGSNQPQHF. CDR3 nucleotide sequence: TGCGCCAGCAGTGAGTCGGGAGGAGGGAGCAATCAGCCCCAGCATTTT.

In this sample, this clonotype turned up many times. The chain links TRBV4-2 to TRBJ2-1, with 12 bases identical to TRBD2. Germline V gives CDR1 LGHNA, CDR2 YNFKEQ. V was pared by 0 bases and J by 7 bases, with 13 bases of the junction left unmatched. The CDR3 loop spans 19 amino acids. The CDR3 region has the DNA TGTGCCAGCAGCCAAGAAGGAAGCCCGGGACTAGCGGGCCGTAATGAGCAGTTCTTC. It is translated as CASSQEGSPGLAGRNEQFF.

This clonotype was observed at least ten times. The rearrangement joins TRBV5-1 to TRBJ1-1, with D possibly TRBD1 on 5 matching bases. Deletions cut 4 bases from V and 2 bases from J, with 9 bases between. The CDR3 is 13 amino acids. Germline loops: CDR1 SGHRS, CDR2 YFSETQ. The CDR3 spells CASSVTENTEAFF. DNA of the CDR3: TGCGCCAGCAGCGTGACAGAAAACACTGAAGCTTTCTTT.

This clonotype came up many times. The chain employs TRBV20-1 and TRBJ2-7; 12 nucleotides line up with TRBD2. The V gene's germline CDR1 is DFQATT and CDR2 SNEGSKA (reference sequence). V lost 4 bases and J lost 0; bases outside the gene matches: 7. The CDR3 spans 16 residues. The CDR3 is CSANLAGGPTSYEQYF. The DNA of the CDR3 is TGCAGTGCTAACCTAGCGGGAGGGCCCACCTCCTACGAGCAGTACTTC.

The sample holds a few counts of this clonotype. The CDR3 carries no conserved terminal phenylalanine or tryptophan, so it likely arises from a read error. The limits of the CDR3 on the DNA are not certain, so only TCRdb's listed CDR3 is given. The chain employs TRBV7-3 and TRBJ1-1; TRBD1 was called by the table and not checked on the DNA. The CDR3 is 12 amino acids in total, end residues counted. Germline CDR1 and CDR2: SGHTA and FQGTGA. The chain's CDR3 is CASSPRAHRIYC.